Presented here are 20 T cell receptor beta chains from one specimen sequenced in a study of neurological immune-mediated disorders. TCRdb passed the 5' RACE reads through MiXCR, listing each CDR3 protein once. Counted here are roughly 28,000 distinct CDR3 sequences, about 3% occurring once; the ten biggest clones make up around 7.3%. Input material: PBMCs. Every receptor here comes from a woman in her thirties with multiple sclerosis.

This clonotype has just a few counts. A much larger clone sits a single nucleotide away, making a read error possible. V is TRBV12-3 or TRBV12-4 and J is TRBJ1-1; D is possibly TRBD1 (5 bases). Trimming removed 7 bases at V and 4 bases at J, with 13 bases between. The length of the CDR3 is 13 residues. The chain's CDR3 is CASNEERGTEAFF. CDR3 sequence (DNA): TGTGCCAGCAACGAAGAAAGGGGCACTGAAGCTTTCTTT.

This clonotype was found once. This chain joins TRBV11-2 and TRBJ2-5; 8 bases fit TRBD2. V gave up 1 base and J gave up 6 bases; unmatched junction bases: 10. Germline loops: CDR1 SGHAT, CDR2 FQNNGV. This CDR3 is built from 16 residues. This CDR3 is CASSLVPAGEGKTQYF. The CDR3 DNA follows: TGTGCCAGCAGCTTAGTTCCAGCGGGAGAGGGAAAGACCCAGTACTTC.

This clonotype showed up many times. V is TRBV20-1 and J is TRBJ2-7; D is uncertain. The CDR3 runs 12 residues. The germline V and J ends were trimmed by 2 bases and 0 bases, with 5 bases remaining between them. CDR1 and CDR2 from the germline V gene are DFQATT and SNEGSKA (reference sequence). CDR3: CSARFASYEQYF. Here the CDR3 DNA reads TGCAGTGCTAGATTTGCCTCCTACGAGCAGTACTTC.

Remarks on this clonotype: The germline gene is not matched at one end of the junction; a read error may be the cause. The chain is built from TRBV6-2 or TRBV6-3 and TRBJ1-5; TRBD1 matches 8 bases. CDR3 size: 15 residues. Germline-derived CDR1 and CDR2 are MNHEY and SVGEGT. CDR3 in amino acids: CASRPQGARGQPQNF. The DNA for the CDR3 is TGTGCCAGCAGGCCCCAGGGGGCGAGAGGGCAGCCCCAGAATTTT.

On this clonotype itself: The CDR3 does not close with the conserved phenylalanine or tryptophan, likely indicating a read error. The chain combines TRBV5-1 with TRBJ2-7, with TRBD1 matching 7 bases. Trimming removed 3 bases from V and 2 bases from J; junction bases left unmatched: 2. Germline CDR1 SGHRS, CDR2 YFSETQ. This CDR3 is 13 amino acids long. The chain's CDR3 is CASSWDSTYEQYN. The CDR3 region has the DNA TGCGCCAGCAGCTGGGACAGTACCTACGAGCAGTACAAC.

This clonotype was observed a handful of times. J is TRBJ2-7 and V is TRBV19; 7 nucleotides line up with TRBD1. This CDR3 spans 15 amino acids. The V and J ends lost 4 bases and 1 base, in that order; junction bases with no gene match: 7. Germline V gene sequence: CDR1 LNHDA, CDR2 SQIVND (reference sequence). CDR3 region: CASSRGDSFSYEQYF. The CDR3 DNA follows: TGTGCCAGTAGTAGAGGGGACAGTTTTTCCTACGAGCAGTACTTC.

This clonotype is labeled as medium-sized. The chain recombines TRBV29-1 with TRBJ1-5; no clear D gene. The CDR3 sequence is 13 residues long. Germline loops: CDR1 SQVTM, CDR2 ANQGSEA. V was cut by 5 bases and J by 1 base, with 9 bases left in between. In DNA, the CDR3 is TGCAGCGTTTCGGCCGACAGCAATCAGCCCCAGCATTTT. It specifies CSVSADSNQPQHF.

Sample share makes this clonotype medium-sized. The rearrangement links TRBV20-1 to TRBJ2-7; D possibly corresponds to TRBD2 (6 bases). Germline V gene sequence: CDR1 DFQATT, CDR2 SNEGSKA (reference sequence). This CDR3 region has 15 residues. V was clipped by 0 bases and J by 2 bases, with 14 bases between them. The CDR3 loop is CSARDRLANPYEQYF. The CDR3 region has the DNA TGCAGTGCTAGAGATAGGCTAGCGAATCCCTACGAGCAGTACTTC.

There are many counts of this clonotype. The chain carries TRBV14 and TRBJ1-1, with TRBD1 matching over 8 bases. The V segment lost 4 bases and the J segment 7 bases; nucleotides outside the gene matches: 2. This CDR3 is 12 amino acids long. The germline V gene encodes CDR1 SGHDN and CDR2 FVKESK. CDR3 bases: TGTGCCAGCAGCCGACAGGGGTTTGAAGCTTTCTTT. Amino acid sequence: CASSRQGFEAFF.

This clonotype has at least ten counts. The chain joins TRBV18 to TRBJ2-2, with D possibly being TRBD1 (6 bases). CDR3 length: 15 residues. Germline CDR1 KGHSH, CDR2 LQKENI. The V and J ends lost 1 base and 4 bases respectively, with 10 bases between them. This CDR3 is CASSPLQGRTGELFF. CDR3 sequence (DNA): TGTGCCAGCTCACCACTACAGGGACGCACCGGGGAGCTGTTTTTT. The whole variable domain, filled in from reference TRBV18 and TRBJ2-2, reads NAGVMQNPRHLVRRRGQEARLRCSPMKGHSHVYWYRQLPEEGLKFMVYLQKENIIDESGMPKERFSAEFPKEGPSILRIQQVVRGDSAAYFCASSPLQGRTGELFFGEGSRLTVL.

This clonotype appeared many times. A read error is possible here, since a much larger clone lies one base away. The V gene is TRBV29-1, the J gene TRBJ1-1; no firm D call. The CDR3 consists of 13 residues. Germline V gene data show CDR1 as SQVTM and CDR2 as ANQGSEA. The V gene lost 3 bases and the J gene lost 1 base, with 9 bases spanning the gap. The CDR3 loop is CSVDRKQNTEAFF. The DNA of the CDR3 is TGCAGCGTTGATCGGAAGCAGAACACTGAAGCTTTCTTT.

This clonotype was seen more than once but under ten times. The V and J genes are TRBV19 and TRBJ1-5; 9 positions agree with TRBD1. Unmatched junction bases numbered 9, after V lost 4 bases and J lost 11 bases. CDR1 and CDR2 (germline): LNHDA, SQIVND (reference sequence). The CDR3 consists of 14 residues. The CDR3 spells CASSRGQGQGTQHF. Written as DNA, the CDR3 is TGTGCCAGTAGTAGGGGACAGGGTCAAGGGACCCAGCATTTT.

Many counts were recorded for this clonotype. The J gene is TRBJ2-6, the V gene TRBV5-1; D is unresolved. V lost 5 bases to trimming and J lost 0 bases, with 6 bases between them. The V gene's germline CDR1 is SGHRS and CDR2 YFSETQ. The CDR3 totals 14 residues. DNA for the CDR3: TGCGCCAGCAGTCAGGACTCTGGGGCCAACGTCCTGACTTTC. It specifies CASSQDSGANVLTF.

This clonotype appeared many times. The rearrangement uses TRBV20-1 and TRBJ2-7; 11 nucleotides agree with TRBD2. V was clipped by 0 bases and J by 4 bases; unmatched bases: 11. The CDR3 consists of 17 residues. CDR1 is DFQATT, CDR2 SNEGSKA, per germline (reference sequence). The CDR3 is CSARDTSRRTSGYEQYF. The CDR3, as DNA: TGCAGTGCTAGAGATACATCCCGTCGGACTAGCGGGTACGAGCAGTACTTC.

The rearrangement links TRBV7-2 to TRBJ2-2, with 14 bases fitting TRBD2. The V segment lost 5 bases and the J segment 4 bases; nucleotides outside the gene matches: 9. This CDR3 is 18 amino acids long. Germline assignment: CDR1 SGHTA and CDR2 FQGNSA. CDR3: CASSPSGLAGASTGELFF. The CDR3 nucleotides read TGTGCCAGCAGCCCGTCGGGACTAGCGGGGGCCAGCACCGGGGAGCTGTTTTTT.

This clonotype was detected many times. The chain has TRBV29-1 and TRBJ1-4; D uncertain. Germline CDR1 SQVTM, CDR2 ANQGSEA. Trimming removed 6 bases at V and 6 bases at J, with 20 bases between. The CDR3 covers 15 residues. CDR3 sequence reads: CSVRAGTVADEKLFF. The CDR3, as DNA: TGCAGCGTCCGGGCAGGAACCGTGGCCGATGAAAAACTGTTTTTT.

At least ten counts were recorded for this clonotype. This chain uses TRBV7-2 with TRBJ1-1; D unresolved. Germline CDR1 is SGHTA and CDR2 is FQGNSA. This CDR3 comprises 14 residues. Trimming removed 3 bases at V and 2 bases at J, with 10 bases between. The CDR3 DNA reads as TGTGCCAGCAGCTTCGCGGGTAGCAACACTGAAGCTTTCTTT. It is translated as CASSFAGSNTEAFF.

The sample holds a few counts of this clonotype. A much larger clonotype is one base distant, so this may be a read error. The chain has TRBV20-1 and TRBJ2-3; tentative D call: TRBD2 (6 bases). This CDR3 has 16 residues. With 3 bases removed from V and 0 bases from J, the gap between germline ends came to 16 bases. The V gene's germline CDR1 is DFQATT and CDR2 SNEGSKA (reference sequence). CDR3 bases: TGCAGTGCTAGTAGGGTGCCTAGCGTTAGCACAGATACGCAGTATTTT. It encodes CSASRVPSVSTDTQYF.

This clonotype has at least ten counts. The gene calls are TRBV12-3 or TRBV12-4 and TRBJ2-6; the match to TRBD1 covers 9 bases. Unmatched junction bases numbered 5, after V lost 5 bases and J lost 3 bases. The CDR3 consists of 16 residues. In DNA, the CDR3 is TGTGCCAGCAGTCAGGGACAGGGTGTTGGGGCCAACGTCCTGACTTTC. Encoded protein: CASSQGQGVGANVLTF.

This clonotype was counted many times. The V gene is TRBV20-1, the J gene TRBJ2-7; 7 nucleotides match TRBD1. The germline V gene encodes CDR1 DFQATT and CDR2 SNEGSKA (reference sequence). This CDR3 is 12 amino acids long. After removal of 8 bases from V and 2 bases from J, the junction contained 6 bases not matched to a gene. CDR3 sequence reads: CSFRGIAYEQYF. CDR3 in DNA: TGCAGTTTCAGGGGGATCGCCTACGAGCAGTACTTC.